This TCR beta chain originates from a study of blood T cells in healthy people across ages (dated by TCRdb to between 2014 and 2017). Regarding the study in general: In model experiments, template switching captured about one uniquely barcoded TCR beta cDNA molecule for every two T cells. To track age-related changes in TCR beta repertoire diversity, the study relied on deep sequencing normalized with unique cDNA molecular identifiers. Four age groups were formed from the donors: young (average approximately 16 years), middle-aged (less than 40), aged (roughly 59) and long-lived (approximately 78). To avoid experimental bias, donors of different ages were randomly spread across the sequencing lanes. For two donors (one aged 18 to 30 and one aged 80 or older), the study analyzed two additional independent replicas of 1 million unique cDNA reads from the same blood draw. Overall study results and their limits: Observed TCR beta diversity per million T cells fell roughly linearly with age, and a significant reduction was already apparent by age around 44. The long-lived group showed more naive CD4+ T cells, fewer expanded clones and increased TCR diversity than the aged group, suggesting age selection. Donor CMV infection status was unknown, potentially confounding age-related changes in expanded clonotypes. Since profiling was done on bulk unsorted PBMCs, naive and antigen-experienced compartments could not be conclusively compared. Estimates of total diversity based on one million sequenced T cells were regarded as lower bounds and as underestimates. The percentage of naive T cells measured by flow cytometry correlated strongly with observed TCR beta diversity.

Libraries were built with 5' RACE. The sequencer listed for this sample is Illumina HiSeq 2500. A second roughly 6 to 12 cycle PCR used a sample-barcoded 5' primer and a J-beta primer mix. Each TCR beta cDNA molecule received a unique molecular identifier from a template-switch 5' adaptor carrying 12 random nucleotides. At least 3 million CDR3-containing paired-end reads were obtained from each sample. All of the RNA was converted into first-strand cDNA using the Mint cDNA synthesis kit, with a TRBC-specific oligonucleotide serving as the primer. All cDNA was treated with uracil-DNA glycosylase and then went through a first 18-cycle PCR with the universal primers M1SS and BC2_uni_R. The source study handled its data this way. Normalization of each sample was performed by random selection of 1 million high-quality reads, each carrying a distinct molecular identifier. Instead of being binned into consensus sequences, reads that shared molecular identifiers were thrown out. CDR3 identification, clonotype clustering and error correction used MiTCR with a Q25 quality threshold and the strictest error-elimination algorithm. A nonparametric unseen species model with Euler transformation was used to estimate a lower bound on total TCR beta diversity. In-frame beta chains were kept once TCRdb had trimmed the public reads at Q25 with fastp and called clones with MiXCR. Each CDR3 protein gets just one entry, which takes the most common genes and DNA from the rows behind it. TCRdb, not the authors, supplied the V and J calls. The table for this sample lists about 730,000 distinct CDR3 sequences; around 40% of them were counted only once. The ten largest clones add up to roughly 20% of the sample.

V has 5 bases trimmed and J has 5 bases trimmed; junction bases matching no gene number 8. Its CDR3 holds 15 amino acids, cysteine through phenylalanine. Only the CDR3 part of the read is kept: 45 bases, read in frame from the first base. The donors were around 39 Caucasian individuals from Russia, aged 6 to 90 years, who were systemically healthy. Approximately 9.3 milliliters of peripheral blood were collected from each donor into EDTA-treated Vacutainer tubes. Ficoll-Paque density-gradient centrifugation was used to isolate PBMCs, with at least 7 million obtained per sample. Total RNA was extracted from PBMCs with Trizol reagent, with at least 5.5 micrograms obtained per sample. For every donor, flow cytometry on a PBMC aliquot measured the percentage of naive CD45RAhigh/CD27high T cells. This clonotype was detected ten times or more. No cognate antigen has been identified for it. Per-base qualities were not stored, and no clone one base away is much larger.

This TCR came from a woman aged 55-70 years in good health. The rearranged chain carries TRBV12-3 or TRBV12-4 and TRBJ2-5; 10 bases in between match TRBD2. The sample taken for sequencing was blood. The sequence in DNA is TGTGCCAGCAGTCAGGGGACTAGCGAGCCGGAGACCCAGTACTTC. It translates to CASSQGTSEPETQYF.